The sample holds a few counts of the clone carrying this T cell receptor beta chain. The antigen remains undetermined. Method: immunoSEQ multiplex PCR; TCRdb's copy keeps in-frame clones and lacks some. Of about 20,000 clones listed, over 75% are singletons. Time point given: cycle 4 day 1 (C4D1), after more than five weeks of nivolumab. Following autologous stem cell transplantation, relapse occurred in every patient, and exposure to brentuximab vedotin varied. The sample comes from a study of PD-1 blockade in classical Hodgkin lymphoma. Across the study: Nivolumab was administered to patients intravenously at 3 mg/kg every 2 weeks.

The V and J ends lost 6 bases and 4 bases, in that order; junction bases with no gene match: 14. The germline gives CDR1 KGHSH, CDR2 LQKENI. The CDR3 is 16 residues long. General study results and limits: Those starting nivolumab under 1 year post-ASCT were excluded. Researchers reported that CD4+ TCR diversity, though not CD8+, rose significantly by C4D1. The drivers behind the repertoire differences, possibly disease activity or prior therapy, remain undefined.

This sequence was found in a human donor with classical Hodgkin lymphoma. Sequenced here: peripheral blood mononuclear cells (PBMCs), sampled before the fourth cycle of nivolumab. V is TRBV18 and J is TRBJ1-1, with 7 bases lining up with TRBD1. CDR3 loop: CASSQKTGTVGTEAFF. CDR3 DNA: TGTGCCAGCTCCCAAAAGACAGGGACGGTCGGCACTGAAGCTTTCTTT.